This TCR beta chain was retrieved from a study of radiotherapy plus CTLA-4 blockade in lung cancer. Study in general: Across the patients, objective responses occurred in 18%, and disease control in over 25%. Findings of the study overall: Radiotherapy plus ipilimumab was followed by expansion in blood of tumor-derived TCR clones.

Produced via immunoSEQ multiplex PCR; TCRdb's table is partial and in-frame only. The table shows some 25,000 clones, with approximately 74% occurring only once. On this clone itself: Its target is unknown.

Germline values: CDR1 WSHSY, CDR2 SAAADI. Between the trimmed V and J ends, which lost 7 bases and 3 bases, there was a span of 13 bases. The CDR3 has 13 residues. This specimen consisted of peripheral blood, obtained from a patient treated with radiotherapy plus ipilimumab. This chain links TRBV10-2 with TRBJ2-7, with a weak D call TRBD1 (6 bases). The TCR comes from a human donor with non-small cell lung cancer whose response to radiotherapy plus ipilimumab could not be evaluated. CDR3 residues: CASNRVQGYEQYF. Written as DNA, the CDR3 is TGCGCCAGCAACAGGGTTCAGGGCTACGAGCAGTACTTC.